This section outlines one T cell receptor (beta chain) sequence together with its context. Its antigen remains unknown. Authors of the study amplified TCR beta CDR3 regions from RNA transcripts. With the HTBI primer set, the TCR CDR3 went through a first round of RT-PCR. MiXCR, run by TCRdb on the multiplex PCR reads, gives a single entry per CDR3 protein. This sample carries around 400,000 distinct CDR3 sequences, roughly 13% of them seen once, and the ten largest clones take 9.2%. This sample is drawn from a study of T cells in Graves' hyperthyroidism and ophthalmopathy. The V segment lost 8 bases and the J segment 4 bases; nucleotides outside the gene matches: 5. The germline CDR1 and CDR2 sequences are SGHVS and FNYEAQ. CDR3 length: 13 residues. Criteria for exclusion of patients were uncontrolled infection, other autoimmune disease, pregnancy or lactation. Clinical symptoms, serum thyroxine, TRAb, thyroid ultrasound and orbital computed tomography informed diagnoses.

General study points: The majority of expanded thyroid clonotypes above 0.001 also appeared in blood.

This chain links TRBV7-6 with TRBJ2-1; 7 bases line up with TRBD1. The sequenced material came from blood. The sequence came from a woman under 30 with Graves' hyperthyroidism. The CDR3 DNA is TGTGCCAGCGGGGACAGCTTATACAATGAGCAGTTCTTC. Translation gives CASGDSLYNEQFF.